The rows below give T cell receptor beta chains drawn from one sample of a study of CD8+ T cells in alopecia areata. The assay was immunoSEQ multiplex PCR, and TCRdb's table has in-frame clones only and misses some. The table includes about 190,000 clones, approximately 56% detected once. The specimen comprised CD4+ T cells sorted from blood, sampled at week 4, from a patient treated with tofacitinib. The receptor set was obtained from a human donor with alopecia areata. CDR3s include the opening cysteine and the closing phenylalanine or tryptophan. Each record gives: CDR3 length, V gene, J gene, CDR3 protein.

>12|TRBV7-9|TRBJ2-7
CASSTRGYEQYF
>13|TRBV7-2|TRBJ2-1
CASSLAGVNEQFF
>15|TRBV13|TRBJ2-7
CASSALGTVPYEQYF
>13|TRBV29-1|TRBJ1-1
CSASSGTGMKAFF
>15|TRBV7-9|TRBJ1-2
CASSLSGPLNYGYTF
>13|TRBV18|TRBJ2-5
CASSLQYQETQYF
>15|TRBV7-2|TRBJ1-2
CASSFSGGRDYGYTF
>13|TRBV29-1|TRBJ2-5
CSVDPGGQETQYF
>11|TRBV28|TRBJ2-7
CASSLRLEQYF
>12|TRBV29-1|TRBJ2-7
CSVQGAFYEQYF
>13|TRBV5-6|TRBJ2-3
CASSFGRADTQYF
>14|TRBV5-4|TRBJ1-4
CASSETGGNEKLFF
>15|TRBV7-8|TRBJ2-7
CASSSWGAGEYEQYF
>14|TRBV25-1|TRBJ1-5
CASSSPTDDQPQHF
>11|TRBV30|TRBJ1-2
CAWDRRGPGSF
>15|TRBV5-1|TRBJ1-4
CASSLVNLEGEKLFF
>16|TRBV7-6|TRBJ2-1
CASSLAATSGREEQFF
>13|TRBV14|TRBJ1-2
CASRTFGSYGYTF
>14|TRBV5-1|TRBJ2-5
CASSPDSPPGTQYF
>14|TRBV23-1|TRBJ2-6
CASSPISGANVLTF
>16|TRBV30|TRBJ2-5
CAWSRAEGPTWETQYF
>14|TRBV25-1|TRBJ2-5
CASSEPWTGGTQYF
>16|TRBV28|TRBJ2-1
CASSLVGLGGYNEQFF
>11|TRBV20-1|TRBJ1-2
CRPGQLYGYTF
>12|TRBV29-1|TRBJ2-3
CSVIWITDTQYF